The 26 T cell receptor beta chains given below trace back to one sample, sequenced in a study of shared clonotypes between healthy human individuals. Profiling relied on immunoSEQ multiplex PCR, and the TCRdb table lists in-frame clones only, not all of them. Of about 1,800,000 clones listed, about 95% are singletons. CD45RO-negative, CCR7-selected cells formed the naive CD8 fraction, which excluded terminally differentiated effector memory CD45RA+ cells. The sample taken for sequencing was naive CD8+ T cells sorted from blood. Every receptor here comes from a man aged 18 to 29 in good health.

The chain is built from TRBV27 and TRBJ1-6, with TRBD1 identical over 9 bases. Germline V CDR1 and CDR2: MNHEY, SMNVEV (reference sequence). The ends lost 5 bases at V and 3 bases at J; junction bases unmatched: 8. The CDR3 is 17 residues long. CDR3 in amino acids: CASSQTGGIVYNSPLHF. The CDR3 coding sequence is TGTGCCAGCAGTCAGACAGGGGGGATTGTCTATAATTCACCCCTCCACTTT.

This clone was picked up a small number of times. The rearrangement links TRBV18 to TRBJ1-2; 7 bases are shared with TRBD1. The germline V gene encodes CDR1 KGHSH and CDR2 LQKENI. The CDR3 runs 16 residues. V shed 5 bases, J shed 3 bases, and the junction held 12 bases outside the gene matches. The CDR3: CASSSPDRVVDYGYTF. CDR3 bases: TGTGCCAGCTCATCCCCCGACAGGGTGGTTGACTATGGCTACACCTTC.

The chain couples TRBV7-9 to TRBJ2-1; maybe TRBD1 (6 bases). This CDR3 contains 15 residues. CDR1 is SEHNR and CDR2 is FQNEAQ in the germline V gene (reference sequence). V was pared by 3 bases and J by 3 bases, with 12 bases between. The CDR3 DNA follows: TGTGCCAGCAGCTTTAGGGACAAATACTACAATGAGCAGTTCTTC. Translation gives CASSFRDKYYNEQFF.

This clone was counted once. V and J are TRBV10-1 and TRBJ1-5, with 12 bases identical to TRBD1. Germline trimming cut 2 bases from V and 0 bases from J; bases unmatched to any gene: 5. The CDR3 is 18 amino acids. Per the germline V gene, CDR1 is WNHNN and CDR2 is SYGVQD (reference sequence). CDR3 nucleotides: TGCGCCAGCAGTGAGGGGGACAGGGGGCCTGATAGCAATCAGCCCCAGCATTTT. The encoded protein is CASSEGDRGPDSNQPQHF.

The CDR3 DNA reads TGTGCCAGCAGCGTAGTAGGGCCAGGGGACACTGAAGCTTTCTTT. This gives the protein CASSVVGPGDTEAFF. V usage is TRBV9 and J usage is TRBJ1-1, with D possibly being TRBD1 (6 bases). Trimming removed 0 bases at V and 3 bases at J, with 12 bases between. The germline CDR1 and CDR2 sequences are SGDLS and YYNGEE. The CDR3 sequence is 15 residues long.

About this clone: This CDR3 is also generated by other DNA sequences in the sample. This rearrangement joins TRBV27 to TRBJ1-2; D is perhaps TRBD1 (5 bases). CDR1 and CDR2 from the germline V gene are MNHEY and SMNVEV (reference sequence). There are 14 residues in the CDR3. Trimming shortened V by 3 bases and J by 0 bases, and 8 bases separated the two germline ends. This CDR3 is CASSLGGSNYGYTF. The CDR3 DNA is TGTGCCAGCAGTTTGGGGGGGTCTAACTATGGCTACACCTTC.

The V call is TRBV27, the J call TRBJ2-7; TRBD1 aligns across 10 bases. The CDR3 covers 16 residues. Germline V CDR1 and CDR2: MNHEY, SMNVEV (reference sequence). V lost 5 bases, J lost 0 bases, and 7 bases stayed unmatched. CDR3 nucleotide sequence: TGTGCCAGCAGTCCCGGGACAGGGGAAATCTCCTACGAGCAGTACTTC. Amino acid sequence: CASSPGTGEISYEQYF.

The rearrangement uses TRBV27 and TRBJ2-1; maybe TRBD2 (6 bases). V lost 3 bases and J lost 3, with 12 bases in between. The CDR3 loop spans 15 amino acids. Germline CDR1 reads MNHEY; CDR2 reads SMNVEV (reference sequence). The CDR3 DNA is TGTGCCAGCAGTTTCACCGGGACTCTCTACAATGAGCAGTTCTTC. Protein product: CASSFTGTLYNEQFF.

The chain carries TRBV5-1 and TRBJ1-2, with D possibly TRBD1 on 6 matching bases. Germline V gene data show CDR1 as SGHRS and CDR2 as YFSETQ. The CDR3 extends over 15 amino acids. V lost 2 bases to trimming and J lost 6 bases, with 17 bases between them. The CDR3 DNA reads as TGCGCCAGCAGCTTACCGACAGGCGGATGGGATGGCTACACCTTC. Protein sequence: CASSLPTGGWDGYTF.

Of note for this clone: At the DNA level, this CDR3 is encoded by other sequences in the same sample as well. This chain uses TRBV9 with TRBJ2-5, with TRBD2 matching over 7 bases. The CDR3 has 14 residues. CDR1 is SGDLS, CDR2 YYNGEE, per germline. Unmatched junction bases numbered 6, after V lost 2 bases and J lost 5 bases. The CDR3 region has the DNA TGTGCCAGCAGCGTGGGAGGGAGTGGGGAGACCCAGTACTTC. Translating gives CASSVGGSGETQYF.

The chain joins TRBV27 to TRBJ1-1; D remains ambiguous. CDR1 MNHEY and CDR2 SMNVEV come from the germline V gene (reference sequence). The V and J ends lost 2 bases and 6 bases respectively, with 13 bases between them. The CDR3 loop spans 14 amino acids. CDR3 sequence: CASSLSIIGPEAFF. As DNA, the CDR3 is TGTGCCAGCAGTTTAAGTATTATAGGCCCTGAAGCTTTCTTT.

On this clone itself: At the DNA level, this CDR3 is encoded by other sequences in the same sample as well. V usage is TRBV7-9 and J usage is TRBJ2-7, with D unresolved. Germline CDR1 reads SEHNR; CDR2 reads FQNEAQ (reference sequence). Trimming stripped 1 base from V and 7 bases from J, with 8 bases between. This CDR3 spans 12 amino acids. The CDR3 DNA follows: TGTGCCAGCAGCTTAGGGGGTCTGGAGCAGTACTTC. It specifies CASSLGGLEQYF. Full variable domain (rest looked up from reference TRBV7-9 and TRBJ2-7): DTGVSQNPRHKITKRGQNVTFRCDPISEHNRLYWYRQTLGQGPEFLTYFQNEAQLEKSRLLSDRFSAERPKGSFSTLEIQRTEQGDSAMYLCASSLGGLEQYFGPGTRLTVT.

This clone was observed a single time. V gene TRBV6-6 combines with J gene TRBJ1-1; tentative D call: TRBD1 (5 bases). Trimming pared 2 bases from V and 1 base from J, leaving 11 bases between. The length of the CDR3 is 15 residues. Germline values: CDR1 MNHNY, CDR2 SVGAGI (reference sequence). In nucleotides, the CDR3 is TGTGCCAGCAGTTACACCTGGGACGGGAACACTGAAGCTTTCTTT. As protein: CASSYTWDGNTEAFF.

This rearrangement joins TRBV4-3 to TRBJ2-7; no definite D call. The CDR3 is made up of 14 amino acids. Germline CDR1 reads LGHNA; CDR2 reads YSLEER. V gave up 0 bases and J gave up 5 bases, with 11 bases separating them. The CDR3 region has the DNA TGCGCCAGCAGCCAAGACGACTCTCCGGACGAGCAGTACTTC. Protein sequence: CASSQDDSPDEQYF.

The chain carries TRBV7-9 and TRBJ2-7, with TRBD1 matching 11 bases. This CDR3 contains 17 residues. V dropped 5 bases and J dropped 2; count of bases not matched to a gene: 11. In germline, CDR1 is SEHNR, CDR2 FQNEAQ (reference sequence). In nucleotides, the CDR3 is TGTGCCAGCAGCCCTAGAGTCCCGGGACAGGGGGCCTACGAGCAGTACTTC. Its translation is CASSPRVPGQGAYEQYF.

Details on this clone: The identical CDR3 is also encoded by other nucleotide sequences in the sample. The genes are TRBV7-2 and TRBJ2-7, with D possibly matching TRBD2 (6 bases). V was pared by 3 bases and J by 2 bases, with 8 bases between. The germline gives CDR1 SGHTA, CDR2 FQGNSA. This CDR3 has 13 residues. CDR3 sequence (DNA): TGTGCCAGCAGCTTGGCGGGAACCTACGAGCAGTACTTC. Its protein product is CASSLAGTYEQYF.

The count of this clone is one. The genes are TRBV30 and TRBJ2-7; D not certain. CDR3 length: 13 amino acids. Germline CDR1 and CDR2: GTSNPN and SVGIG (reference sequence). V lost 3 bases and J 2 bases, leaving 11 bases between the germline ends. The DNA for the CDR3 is TGTGCCTGGAGCCTGGCGGATGCCTACGAGCAGTACTTC. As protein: CAWSLADAYEQYF.

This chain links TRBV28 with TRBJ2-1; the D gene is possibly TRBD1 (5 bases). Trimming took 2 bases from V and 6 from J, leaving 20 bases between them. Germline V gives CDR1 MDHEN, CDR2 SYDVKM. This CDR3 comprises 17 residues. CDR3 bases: TGTGCCAGCAGTTTAGTGCCACAGGCTATCCCCTCCAATGAGCAGTTCTTC. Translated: CASSLVPQAIPSNEQFF.

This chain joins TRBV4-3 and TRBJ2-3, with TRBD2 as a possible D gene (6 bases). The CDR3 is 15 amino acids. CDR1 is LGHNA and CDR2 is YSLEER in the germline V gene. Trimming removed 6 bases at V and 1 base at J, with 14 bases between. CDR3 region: CASRPRGGGTDTQYF. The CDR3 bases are TGCGCCAGCAGACCAAGAGGAGGGGGCACAGATACGCAGTATTTT.

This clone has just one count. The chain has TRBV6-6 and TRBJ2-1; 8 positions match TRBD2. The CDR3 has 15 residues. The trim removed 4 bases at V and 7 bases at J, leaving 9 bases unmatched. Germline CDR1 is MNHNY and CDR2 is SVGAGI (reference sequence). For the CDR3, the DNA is TGTGCCAGCAGTTTCCCCGGGACTAGTCCTAATGAGCAGTTCTTC. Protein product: CASSFPGTSPNEQFF.

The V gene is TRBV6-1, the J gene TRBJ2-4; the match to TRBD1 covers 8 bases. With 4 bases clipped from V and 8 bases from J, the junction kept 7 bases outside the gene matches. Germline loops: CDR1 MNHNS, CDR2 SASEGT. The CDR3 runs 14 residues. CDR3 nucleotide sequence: TGTGCCAGCAGTGCGATGACAGGGGTGGACATTCAGTACTTC. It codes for CASSAMTGVDIQYF.

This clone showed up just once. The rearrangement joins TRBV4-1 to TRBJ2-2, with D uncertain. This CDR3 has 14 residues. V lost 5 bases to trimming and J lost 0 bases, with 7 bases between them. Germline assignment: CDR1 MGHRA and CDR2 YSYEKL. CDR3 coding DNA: TGCGCCAGCAGCTGGGGTACGAACACCGGGGAGCTGTTTTTT. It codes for CASSWGTNTGELFF.

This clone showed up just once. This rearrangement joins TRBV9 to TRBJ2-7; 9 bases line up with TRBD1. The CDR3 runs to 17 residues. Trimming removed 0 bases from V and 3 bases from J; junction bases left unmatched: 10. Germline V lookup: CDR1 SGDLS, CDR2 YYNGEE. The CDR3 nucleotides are TGTGCCAGCAGCGTAGAGCTGGGGGGACAGGGTCGCTACGAGCAGTACTTC. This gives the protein CASSVELGGQGRYEQYF.

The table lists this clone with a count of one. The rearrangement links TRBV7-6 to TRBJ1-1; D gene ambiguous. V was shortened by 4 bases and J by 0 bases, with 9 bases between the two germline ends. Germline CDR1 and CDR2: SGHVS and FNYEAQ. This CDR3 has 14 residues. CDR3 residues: CASSSPTMNTEAFF. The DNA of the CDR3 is TGTGCCAGCAGCTCCCCGACCATGAACACTGAAGCTTTCTTT.

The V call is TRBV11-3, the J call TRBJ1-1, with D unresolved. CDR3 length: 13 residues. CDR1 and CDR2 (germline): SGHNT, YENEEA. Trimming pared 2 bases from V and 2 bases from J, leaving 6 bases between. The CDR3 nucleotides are TGTGCCAGCAGCTTAAAGTTTAACACTGAAGCTTTCTTT. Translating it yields CASSLKFNTEAFF.

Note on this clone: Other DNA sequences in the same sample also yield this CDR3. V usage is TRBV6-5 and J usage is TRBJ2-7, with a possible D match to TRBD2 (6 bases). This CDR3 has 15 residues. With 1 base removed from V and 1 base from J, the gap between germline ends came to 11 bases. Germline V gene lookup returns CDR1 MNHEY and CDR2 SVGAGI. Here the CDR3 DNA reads TGTGCCAGCAGTTACTTCGGGACTGATTCCTACGAGCAGTACTTC. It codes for CASSYFGTDSYEQYF.